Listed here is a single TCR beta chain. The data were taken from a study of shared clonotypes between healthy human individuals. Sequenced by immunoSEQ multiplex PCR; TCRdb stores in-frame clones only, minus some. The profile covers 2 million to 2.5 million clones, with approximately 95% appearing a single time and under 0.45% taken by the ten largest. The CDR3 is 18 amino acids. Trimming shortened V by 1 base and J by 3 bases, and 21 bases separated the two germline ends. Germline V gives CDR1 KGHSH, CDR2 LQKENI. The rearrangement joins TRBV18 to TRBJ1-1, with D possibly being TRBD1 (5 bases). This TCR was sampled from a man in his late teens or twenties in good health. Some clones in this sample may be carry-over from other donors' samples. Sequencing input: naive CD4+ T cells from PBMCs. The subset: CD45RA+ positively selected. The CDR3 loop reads CASSPLSSSVRGDTEAFF. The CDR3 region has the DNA TGTGCCAGCTCACCACTTAGTTCGTCGGTGCGAGGGGACACTGAAGCTTTCTTT.